This T cell receptor beta chain was sequenced for a study of cytomegalovirus exposure and HLA in healthy donors. Regarding the study as a whole: A cluster of highly shared sequence variants was likely a sequencing artifact.

Vbeta (60) and Jbeta (13) primers were used in the PCR. Method: immunoSEQ multiplex PCR; TCRdb's copy keeps in-frame clones and lacks some. The table shows 200,000 or so clones, with about 80% occurring only once. About this clone itself: Its target is unknown.

After removal of 4 bases from V and 3 bases from J, the junction contained 10 bases not matched to a gene. This CDR3 has 18 residues. Germline lookup yields CDR1 SNHLY and CDR2 FYNNEI. The receptor's source is a man aged 18 to 30 in good health and CMV-seronegative. V usage is TRBV2 and J usage is TRBJ1-5; 12 bases align to TRBD1. Sequenced: PBMCs. The CDR3 DNA sequence: TGTGCCAGCAGTGGGGACAGGGGGCGAGGGATAAACAATCAGCCCCAGCATTTT. Protein sequence: CASSGDRGRGINNQPQHF.